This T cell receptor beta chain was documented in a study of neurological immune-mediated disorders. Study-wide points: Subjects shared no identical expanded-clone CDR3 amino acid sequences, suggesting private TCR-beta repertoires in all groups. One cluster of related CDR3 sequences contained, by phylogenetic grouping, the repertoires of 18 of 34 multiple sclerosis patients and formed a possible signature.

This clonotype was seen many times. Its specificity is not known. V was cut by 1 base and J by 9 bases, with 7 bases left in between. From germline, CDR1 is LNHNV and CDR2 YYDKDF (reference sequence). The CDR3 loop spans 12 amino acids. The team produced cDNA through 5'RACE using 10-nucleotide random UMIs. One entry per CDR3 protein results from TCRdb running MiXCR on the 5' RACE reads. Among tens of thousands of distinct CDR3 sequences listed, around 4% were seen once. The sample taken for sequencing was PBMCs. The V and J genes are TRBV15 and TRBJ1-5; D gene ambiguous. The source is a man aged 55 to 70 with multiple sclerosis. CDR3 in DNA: TGTGCCACCAGCAGAGTAGGCTCGCCCCAGCATTTT. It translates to CATSRVGSPQHF.